This T cell receptor (beta chain) originates from a study of blood T cell repertoires in COVID-19. V dropped 4 bases and J dropped 3; count of bases not matched to a gene: 6. This CDR3 has 16 residues. Germline CDR1 is SGHRS and CDR2 is YFSETQ. Data came from immunoSEQ multiplex PCR; TCRdb stores just in-frame clones and leaves some out. Among nearly 60,000 clones listed, around 87% were seen once. Sequencing was carried out using peripheral blood. This clonotype was sampled from a man in his sixties with active COVID-19. The genes are TRBV5-1 and TRBJ2-3; 12 bases match TRBD2. DNA for the CDR3: TGCGCCAGCAGCATCCGGACTAGCGGGGCTACAGATACGCAGTATTTT. It encodes CASSIRTSGATDTQYF.